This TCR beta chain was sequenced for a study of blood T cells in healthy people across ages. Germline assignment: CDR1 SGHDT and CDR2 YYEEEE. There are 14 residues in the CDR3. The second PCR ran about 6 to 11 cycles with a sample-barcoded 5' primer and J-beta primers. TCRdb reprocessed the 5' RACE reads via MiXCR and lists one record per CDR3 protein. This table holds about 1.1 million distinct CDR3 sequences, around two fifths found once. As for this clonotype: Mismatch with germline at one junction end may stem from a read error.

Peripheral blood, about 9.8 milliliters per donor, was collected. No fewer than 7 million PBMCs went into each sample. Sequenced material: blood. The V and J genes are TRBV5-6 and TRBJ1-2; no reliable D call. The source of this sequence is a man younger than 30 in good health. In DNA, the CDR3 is TGTGCCAGCAGCGTACCCGCAGCTAACTATGGCTGCACCTTC. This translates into CASSVPAANYGCTF.